Listed here are 23 T cell receptor beta chains from one sample, sequenced in a study of CD8+ T cells in alopecia areata. The treatment denotes: oral pan-JAK inhibitor, 5-10 mg twice daily. Extracted RNA was reverse transcribed into cDNA, the sequencing template. Repertoires were generated with immunoSEQ multiplex PCR, while TCRdb's copy carries only in-frame clones and drops some. The sample contains some 200,000 clones, roughly 64% of which appear only once. The source material was CD8+ T cells sorted from blood, sampled at week 24, from a patient treated with tofacitinib. Receptors were obtained from a human donor with alopecia areata.

The chain employs TRBV5-1 and TRBJ2-3, with 7 bases lining up with TRBD1. Germline values: CDR1 SGHRS, CDR2 YFSETQ. This CDR3 region has 14 residues. The V segment lost 1 base and the J segment 1 base; nucleotides outside the gene matches: 0. As DNA, the CDR3 is TGCGCCAGCAGCTTGAGGGGGCGCACAGATACGCAGTATTTT. This gives the protein CASSLRGRTDTQYF.

V usage is TRBV27 and J usage is TRBJ2-5; perhaps TRBD2 as D (5 bases). Trimming left V 5 bases short and J 0 bases short, with 7 bases between. Germline CDR1 MNHEY, CDR2 SMNVEV (reference sequence). CDR3 length equals 13 residues. The CDR3 loop is CASSPGYQETQYF. DNA of the CDR3: TGTGCCAGCAGTCCGGGGTACCAAGAGACCCAGTACTTC.

This chain uses TRBV18 with TRBJ2-5; the D is unclear. Trimming pared 2 bases from V and 5 bases from J, leaving 9 bases between. The CDR3 has 13 amino acids. In germline, CDR1 is KGHSH, CDR2 LQKENI. DNA of the CDR3: TGTGCCAGCTCACCATTCCGGGTTGAGACCCAGTACTTC. Residues: CASSPFRVETQYF.

The chain is built from TRBV5-1 and TRBJ2-2, with D uncertain. CDR3 length equals 16 residues. Looked up from germline, CDR1 is SGHRS and CDR2 is YFSETQ. V was clipped by 3 bases and J by 4 bases, with 16 bases between them. As DNA, the CDR3 is TGCGCCAGCAGCTGGGCCAGAGACTCCCTCACCGGGGAGCTGTTTTTT. As protein: CASSWARDSLTGELFF.

This sequence joins TRBV30 and TRBJ1-1, with 7 bases matching TRBD1. Per the germline V gene, CDR1 is GTSNPN and CDR2 is SVGIG (reference sequence). The ends lost 3 bases at V and 6 bases at J; junction bases unmatched: 4. The CDR3 runs to 12 residues. CDR3 nucleotide sequence: TGTGCCTGGAGGCTAGACAGGGCTGAAGCTTTCTTT. It is translated as CAWRLDRAEAFF.

In DNA, the CDR3 is TGCGCCAGCAGCCCCGAGTTGGACTATGGCTACACCTTC. Protein product: CASSPELDYGYTF. The rearrangement links TRBV4-1 to TRBJ1-2; D gene uncertain. Trimming removed 4 bases at V and 3 bases at J, with 9 bases between. This CDR3 spans 13 amino acids. CDR1 and CDR2 (germline): MGHRA, YSYEKL.

The CDR3: CASGGDYYEQYF. CDR3 in DNA: TGCGCCAGCGGGGGGGATTACTACGAGCAGTACTTC. The V and J genes are TRBV5-1 and TRBJ2-7, with TRBD2 matching over 7 bases. Germline trimming cut 7 bases from V and 3 bases from J; bases unmatched to any gene: 4. In germline, CDR1 is SGHRS, CDR2 YFSETQ. The CDR3 has 12 residues.

This clone was picked up a small number of times. The CDR3 sequence is CASQLTSLGEQFF. CDR3 coding DNA: TGCGCCAGCCAATTGACTAGCCTCGGTGAGCAGTTCTTC. V usage is TRBV10-2 and J usage is TRBJ2-1; 7 positions match TRBD2. Trimming took 8 bases from V and 9 from J; bases not matched to a gene: 10. CDR1 and CDR2 (germline): WSHSY, SAAADI. This CDR3 is built from 13 residues.

The V call is TRBV9, the J call TRBJ2-3, with TRBD2 matching 8 bases. Germline V gene data show CDR1 as SGDLS and CDR2 as YYNGEE. This CDR3 is built from 14 residues. The J segment lost 4 bases and the V segment lost 4 bases, leaving 5 bases of the junction unmatched. The CDR3 DNA follows: TGTGCCAGCAGCCCGGGGGGGCCTGCAGATACGCAGTATTTT. This codes for CASSPGGPADTQYF.

The rearrangement joins TRBV10-2 to TRBJ2-3; D might be TRBD1 (7 bases). Trimming removed 4 bases from V and 6 bases from J, with 17 bases in between. The length of the CDR3 is 15 residues. The germline V gene has CDR1 WSHSY and CDR2 SAAADI. The DNA for the CDR3 is TGCGCCAGCAGTGCAATGACTAGGACAGGCGATACGCAGTATTTT. Its translation: CASSAMTRTGDTQYF.

This clone was recorded once. The chain couples TRBV5-6 to TRBJ2-2, with D maybe TRBD1 (6 bases). CDR1 SGHDT and CDR2 YYEEEE come from the germline V gene. V lost 4 bases, J lost 2 bases, and 12 bases lay in between. The CDR3 sequence is 15 residues long. Written as DNA, the CDR3 is TGTGCCAGCAGCCCCGGGACACTAAACACCGGGGAGCTGTTTTTT. Its translation is CASSPGTLNTGELFF. The complete variable domain, with remaining parts taken from reference TRBV5-6 and TRBJ2-2, reads DAGVTQSPTHLIKTRGQQVTLRCSPKSGHDTVSWYQQALGQGPQFIFQYYEEEERQRGNFPDRFSGHQFPNYSSELNVNALLLGDSALYLCASSPGTLNTGELFFGEGSRLTVL.

This clone has just a few counts. The genes are TRBV14 and TRBJ2-6; D remains ambiguous. CDR1 SGHDN and CDR2 FVKESK come from the germline V gene. V lost 6 bases and J 6 bases, leaving 9 bases between the germline ends. The CDR3 totals 13 residues. CDR3 protein: CASSSLVANVLTF. The CDR3, as DNA: TGTGCCAGCAGTTCCTTAGTGGCCAACGTCCTGACTTTC.

The rearrangement uses TRBV7-9 and TRBJ1-2; 7 bases align to TRBD1. J lost 4 bases, V lost 5 bases, and 10 bases had no gene match. Germline V gives CDR1 SEHNR, CDR2 FQNEAQ (reference sequence). This CDR3 is built from 15 residues. The CDR3 loop reads CASSPGDSISYGYTF. The CDR3 region has the DNA TGTGCCAGCAGCCCCGGGGACAGTATCTCCTATGGCTACACCTTC. Supplemented by reference TRBV7-9 and TRBJ1-2, the full variable domain reads DTGVSQNPRHKITKRGQNVTFRCDPISEHNRLYWYRQTLGQGPEFLTYFQNEAQLEKSRLLSDRFSAERPKGSFSTLEIQRTEQGDSAMYLCASSPGDSISYGYTFGSGTRLTVV.

The chain combines TRBV20-1 with TRBJ1-2; TRBD1 might be the D (5 bases). V was trimmed by 6 bases and J by 5 bases, leaving 10 bases between them. The germline V gene has CDR1 DFQATT and CDR2 SNEGSKA (reference sequence). This CDR3 region has 11 residues. The chain's CDR3 is CSAPGGYGYTF. As DNA, the CDR3 is TGCAGTGCCCCCGGGGGGTATGGCTACACCTTC.

CDR3 nucleotide sequence: TGCGCCAGCAGCTCCACTTTAAACTCCTACAATGAGCAGTTCTTC. Translation: CASSSTLNSYNEQFF. The rearrangement uses TRBV5-1 and TRBJ2-1; no clear D. The CDR3 is 15 amino acids. V was trimmed by 3 bases and J by 0 bases, leaving 10 bases between them. From germline, CDR1 is SGHRS and CDR2 YFSETQ.

This CDR3 is CASSLTGRMNTEAFF. Written as DNA, the CDR3 is TGCGCCAGCAGCTTGACAGGGAGGATGAACACTGAAGCTTTCTTT. The V call is TRBV5-1, the J call TRBJ1-1; a possible D gene is TRBD1 (6 bases). CDR1 and CDR2 (germline): SGHRS, YFSETQ. The V and J ends lost 1 base and 0 bases respectively, with 10 bases between them. The CDR3 extends over 15 amino acids.

J is TRBJ2-2 and V is TRBV7-8; D is possibly TRBD2 (6 bases). Trimming took 5 bases from V and 2 from J, leaving 12 bases between them. Looked up from germline, CDR1 is SGHVS and CDR2 is FQNEAQ. This CDR3 has 15 amino acids. In DNA, the CDR3 is TGTGCCAGCAGCCCAGGGACTTTCAACACCGGGGAGCTGTTTTTT. Its translation: CASSPGTFNTGELFF.

A note on this clone: One junction end disagrees with the germline gene, perhaps due to a read error. V usage is TRBV20-1 and J usage is TRBJ2-1; D might be TRBD2 (6 bases). The CDR3 is made up of 10 amino acids. Germline CDR1 and CDR2: DFQATT and SNEGSKA (reference sequence). The CDR3 loop is CKAGGNEQFF. CDR3 coding DNA: TGTAAAGCGGGTGGTAATGAGCAGTTCTTC.

CDR3 DNA: TGTGCCAGCAGCATCAGGGTCTTAGCTAACTATGGCTACACCTTC. Its protein is CASSIRVLANYGYTF. The chain has TRBV7-2 and TRBJ1-2; D is perhaps TRBD1 (5 bases). V lost 5 bases, J lost 0 bases, and 13 bases lay in between. CDR3 size: 15 residues. Looked up from germline, CDR1 is SGHTA and CDR2 is FQGNSA.

The chain joins TRBV5-4 to TRBJ1-6; no clear D gene. CDR3 length: 18 amino acids. Per germline, CDR1 SGHNT and CDR2 YYREEE (reference sequence). V was clipped by 3 bases and J by 0 bases, with 16 bases between them. In nucleotides, the CDR3 is TGTGCCAGCAGCTGCCGGCAGACTTACCGCTCCTATAATTCACCCCTCCACTTT. Translation gives CASSCRQTYRSYNSPLHF.

The chain has TRBV13 and TRBJ1-5, with 7 bases lining up with TRBD1. The CDR3 loop spans 16 amino acids. J was trimmed by 0 bases and V by 5 bases; bases with no gene match: 7. In germline, CDR1 is PRHDT, CDR2 FYEKMQ (reference sequence). CDR3 sequence (DNA): TGTGCCAGCAGCCTCGGGACAGCATTTAGCAATCAGCCCCAGCATTTT. It translates to CASSLGTAFSNQPQHF.

The chain has TRBV7-2 and TRBJ2-7; TRBD1 matches 9 bases. The J segment lost 7 bases and the V segment lost 5 bases, leaving 9 bases of the junction unmatched. Germline CDR1 is SGHTA and CDR2 is FQGNSA. This CDR3 region has 14 residues. CDR3 residues: CASSRDRVFGEQYF. The CDR3 DNA reads as TGTGCCAGCAGCCGGGACAGGGTTTTCGGGGAGCAGTACTTC.

The chain is built from TRBV7-8 and TRBJ2-7, with D possibly TRBD2 on 5 matching bases. Germline V lookup: CDR1 SGHVS, CDR2 FQNEAQ. V gave up 4 bases and J gave up 2 bases, with 6 bases separating them. This CDR3 has 12 residues. The CDR3 is CASSSGTYEQYF. The CDR3 DNA is TGTGCCAGCAGCTCGGGGACCTACGAGCAGTACTTC. The full variable domain, its missing parts supplied by reference TRBV7-8 and TRBJ2-7, is GAGVSQSPRYKVAKRGQDVALRCDPISGHVSLFWYQQALGQGPEFLTYFQNEAQLDKSGLPSDRFFAERPEGSVSTLKIQRTQQEDSAVYLCASSSGTYEQYFGPGTRLTVT.